The table lists the clone carrying this T cell receptor beta chain with a count of one. The data were obtained in a study of sequential checkpoint blockade in melanoma. Study-level background: First-line arms were nivolumab then ipilimumab, or the reverse, randomized 1:1. Maintenance nivolumab came after either treatment sequence.

The CDR3 runs 17 residues. V dropped 6 bases and J dropped 3; count of bases not matched to a gene: 16. Germline-derived CDR1 and CDR2 are ENHRY and SYGVKD. Treatment described: randomized to nivolumab then ipilimumab (arm A) or the reverse (arm B). Sequencing used immunoSEQ multiplex PCR; TCRdb keeps in-frame clones, though not all of them. The sample consists of 30,000 to 35,000 clones, less than 85% of them appearing once. The sample was CD8+ T cells sorted from blood (inferred from file names), taken from a patient given nivolumab and ipilimumab in sequence. This TCR came from a human donor with melanoma. V usage is TRBV10-3 and J usage is TRBJ1-1, with 7 bases fitting TRBD1. In DNA form, the CDR3 reads TGTGCCATCAGCCCCCGAGACAGGGTCAGCGAATACACTGAAGCTTTCTTT. This codes for CAISPRDRVSEYTEAFF.